This T cell receptor beta chain was captured by sequencing in a study of beta chain features in type 1 diabetes. Study-wide results and limits: All four CD4+ subsets from Type 1 diabetes patients carried moderately but significantly shorter TCRB CDR3s.

The CDR3 consists of 15 residues. The germline CDR1 and CDR2 sequences are MNHEY and SVGAGI. V trimming: 4 bases; J trimming: 4 bases; junction bases outside the gene matches: 9. In regard to this clone: The antigen remains unidentified.

The entirety of the isolated RNA underwent reverse transcription, so expressed TCRB transcripts were sequenced. TCRdb's table, derived via immunoSEQ multiplex PCR, lists solely in-frame clones and lacks some. The table has 130,000 or so clones, about 17% seen once. This chain joins TRBV6-5 and TRBJ1-2; 7 bases agree with TRBD1. The sequencing input was central memory CD4+ T cells from blood. This TCR derives from a man aged 25-40 years with type 1 diabetes. The CDR3 protein is CASSSSQGTAYGYTF. The CDR3 coding sequence is TGTGCCAGCAGTTCCTCGCAGGGGACAGCCTATGGCTACACCTTC.